This TCR beta chain emerged from a study of cytomegalovirus exposure and HLA in healthy donors (dated by TCRdb to 2016 to 2017). A note on the overall study: In an earlier analysis of 450 to 750 of the donors, around 290 Gb of sequence data and just under 120 million unique TCR beta sequences from 150 million to 200 million T cells were reported. Alongside the repertoire data, information on donor age, sex, ethnicity and CMV serostatus was compiled. All discovery cohort repertoires had been generated on a single sequencing platform. Five DR-DQ haplotypes were treated as single units for association and clustering because of strong linkage in the cohort. Typing coverage varied by locus: 629-630 donors for A, B, C, DRB1 and DQB1; roughly 560 for DQA1; over 600 for DPA1; fewer than 480 for DPB1. Along with the roughly 670-subject first cohort, a separate validation cohort of over 90 different subjects was used. Roughly 300 gigabases of sequencing data and tens of millions of unique TCR sequences were included in an early release covering about 700 HLA-typed donors. The study was designed to test whether signatures of past pathogen exposure could be identified by cataloging public T cell receptors. Among about 360 genotyped donors of the cohort, an average of approximately 250,000 unique TCR beta nucleotide sequences were sequenced per donor, around a sixth of them non-productive. To study patterns of TCR occurrence, a later analysis re-analyzed previously published TCR beta repertoires from 500 to 850 donors and added high-resolution HLA genotyping. High-throughput TCR immunosequencing, statistical association of individual TCRs with disease status, and machine learning were combined to predict cytomegalovirus infection status. The later analysis used no new phenotypic data to find candidate immune exposures, relying instead on TCR beta sequences and their occurrence across donors. Of the roughly 400 genotyped donors, less than 85% were placed in the genetic ancestry cluster associated with self-reported Caucasian donors. Both class I and class II loci were covered by HLA typing, at four-digit resolution. A later genetic analysis used genome-wide SNP genotypes for about 60% of the 666 donors, treating that subset as a discovery cohort. The study profiled the T cell repertoires of approximately 700 subjects by immunosequencing and related them to cytomegalovirus serostatus. An earlier analysis of around 580 of the donors used high-throughput TCR beta sequencing to judge whether each TCR beta V gene segment behaved as functional or pseudogenic. Study-level results and caveats: Most TCR sequences were seen in very few donors, while some public TCRs were found in many individuals. A total of some 180 TCR beta chains were listed by the study as associated with cytomegalovirus. The classifier was reported to diagnose cytomegalovirus status with high specificity and sensitivity in both the original and validation cohorts. In a later genetic analysis, a missense DCLRE1C variant was associated with V-gene and J-gene trimming of TCR beta chains, and the association was replicated in an independent cohort. Linkage disequilibrium might explain the correlated functional status among segregating V segments, but an unknown experimental factor could not be ruled out. The only immune exposure information available for the cohort was CMV serostatus. A further reported finding was that TCR beta sequences accurately predicted the HLA-A and HLA-B alleles for most subjects in the first cohort. In a later genetic analysis, fewer N-insertions in productive TCRs were reported among donors in an Asian-associated ancestry cluster than the approximately 670-donor mean. A cluster of highly shared sequence variants was judged likely to be a technical artifact of the sequencing pipeline. Because HLA typing was missing for some donors at each locus, association tests included only the typed subset. According to a later analysis, parvovirus B19, influenza, CMV and Epstein-Barr virus appeared linked to several top co-occurrence clusters. An earlier analysis of around 500 of the donors showed that most TCR beta V segments appeared in productive rearrangements either about 90% or about 30% of the time, which broadly matched IMGT annotations. The 87-base-pair reads could not distinguish some IMGT-functional V segments, including TRBV6-2 and TRBV6-3, so those segments were excluded. In this cohort, only TCR beta chains were sequenced, and detectable features were limited by the absence of alpha or paired-chain data. In a later analysis, TCR association rates were found to vary across HLA loci, with the most associated TCRs seen for DRB1 alleles and the fewest for HLA-C alleles. At a false discovery rate of 0.05, a later analysis linked under 20,000 TCR beta sequences to specific HLA alleles. When HLA alleles, especially DR and DQ, strongly co-occurred, attributing TCR associations to individual alleles was difficult. A later analysis found that HLA-associated TCR beta chains were more clonally expanded and had lower generation probabilities than equally common non-associated chains. A later analysis found that most CMV-associated TCR beta chains appeared HLA-restricted, with HLA associations seemingly driven largely by CMV exposure. Sequencing depth was assumed to be roughly uniform across donors in the presence/absence analyses, though that assumption may not hold. In vitro tests confirmed that a few of the cytomegalovirus-associated TCR beta chains recognize cytomegalovirus antigens. The authors suggested that the approach could potentially be generalized to other disease states and immunological phenotypes. Because counts were too low, roughly 16 rarely observed V segments, including chromosome 9 orphons, were excluded from the earlier analysis of several hundred of the donors.

The cohort was made up of approximately 670 healthy bone marrow donors. Cohort members were all nominally healthy when sampled, although unrecorded immune exposures were likely present. The donor was CMV seronegative and was included in the group of 352 seronegative cohort members. Every donor gave a peripheral blood sample, and the peripheral blood mononuclear cells from that sample were used for TCR beta sequencing. Genomic DNA extraction from the blood cell samples was performed with the Qiagen DNeasy Blood Extraction Kit. V and J lose 2 bases and 3 bases, and a span of 13 bases separates them. Per the germline V gene, SGHVS is the CDR1 and FNYEAQ is the CDR2. Inclusive of the bounding cysteine and phenylalanine, the CDR3 is 16 residues long. The retained sequence is limited to the CDR3, 48 bases, with the frame set at the first base. Receptor libraries were prepared by the immunoSEQ multiplex PCR assay. For the multiplex PCR, a mixture combining 60 forward primers for TCR Vbeta segments and 13 reverse primers for TCR Jbeta segments was used. Amplification of the CDR3 region of rearranged TCR beta genes was performed with a multiplex PCR assay on genomic DNA. Amplified TCR beta libraries were sequenced as 87-base-pair reads on the Illumina HiSeq System. The original pipeline was this. In a later analysis, some 80 million unique TCR beta chains were counted across the roughly 700 repertoires, and some 10 million of these chains were shared by at least two donors. Raw reads were error-corrected and collapsed into unique sequences with a nearest-neighbor algorithm that merged closely related sequences to remove PCR and sequencing errors. V, D and J gene segments were assigned by aligning CDR3 sequences to IMGT reference sequences. For a sequence to be retained, a match of at least six nucleotides was required to both a V gene segment and a J gene segment. A rearrangement counted as productive if the CDR3 had no stop codons and remained in frame with V and J, and every other rearrangement counted as non-productive. Following IMGT convention, CDR3 was defined as the stretch from the second conserved V-encoded cysteine up to the conserved J-encoded phenylalanine. In an earlier analysis of some 550 of the donors, sequences lacking an unambiguous match to a single V gene segment were excluded. An earlier analysis of 587 of the donors classified V segments as functional when productive rearrangements were above 56.7% and as segregating when the standard deviation between donors was above 5%. To diagnose cytomegalovirus status from the catalog of TCR beta chain sequences, a statistical classification framework was built. V and J gene assignment, in a later analysis, came from comparing TCR nucleotide sequences with IMGT/GENE-DB human TR gene sequences. In a later analysis, CDR3 sequences and most-parsimonious VDJ recombination scenarios were assigned using the TCRdist pipeline. In a later analysis, each TCR beta chain was defined by its CDR3 amino acid sequence together with its V-gene family, and reads without a unique V-gene family were excluded. As a way to deal with suspected cross-contamination and a sequencing artifact, a later analysis dropped 450 to 600 nucleotide sequences that were highly shared and had low generation probability. For each public chain, a later analysis derived a clonal expansion index from normalized ranks of inferred template counts within each repertoire. Generation probabilities in a later analysis came from a VDJ recombination model fitted to out-of-frame rearrangements, and those results were checked against IGoR. In a later analysis, hypergeometric tests were used to score TCR-TCR, TCR-HLA and TCR-CMV co-occurrence, with a repertoire-size bias correction applied to TCR pairs. False discovery rates were estimated in a later analysis by permuting HLA or CMV assignments 20 times. In a later analysis, co-occurring TCRs were grouped using DBSCAN, with TCRdist sequence similarity added in when clustering inside HLA-allele-positive subsets. For co-occurrence clustering, repertoires with fewer than 30,000 or more than 120,000 public chains were excluded, along with 5 or 6 repertoires with anomalous nucleotide sharing. Here the immuneACCESS table is served through TCRdb, limited to in-frame sequences with V and J called. Missing clones are a known gap in these copies; in checked studies unresolved V genes cover under half, and the rest lacks a known reason. The V and J calls and the clone size are those of that table, but D and trimming were determined from the DNA. The sample has 200,000 to 250,000 clones on record, approximately 80% of them singletons. Around 2.8% of the sample is held by the ten biggest clonotypes.

For this clone: Its binding antigen is unknown. No base-level quality is on record; no much larger clone is a single base apart.

This receptor was taken from a young man in good health and CMV-seronegative. Specimen: PBMCs. The sequence joins TRBV7-6 to TRBJ1-4; the D gene cannot be resolved reliably. Read as DNA, the sequence is TGTGCCAGCAGCTTAATAGAGGGCGCAGCTAATGAAAAACTGTTTTTT. This encodes CASSLIEGAANEKLFF.